These 18 T cell receptor beta chains share one sample of origin, sequenced in a study of cytomegalovirus exposure and HLA in healthy donors. A multiplex PCR was run with 60 Vbeta primers and 13 Jbeta primers. Here immunoSEQ multiplex PCR was the method, and the copy in TCRdb shows in-frame clones only, minus some. The sample has about 120,000 clones; less than 90% are singletons. Input material: PBMCs. The receptors originated from a middle-aged man in good health and CMV-seronegative.

This clone was seen more than once but under ten times. V is TRBV7-9 and J is TRBJ1-1; unclear D gene. The V end lost 5 bases, the J end lost 6 bases, and 22 bases lay between the germline ends. The germline V gene has CDR1 SEHNR and CDR2 FQNEAQ (reference sequence). The CDR3 has 16 residues. Here the CDR3 DNA reads TGTGCCAGCAGCGGGTGGGTGGCAGGATTAACCGCTGAAGCTTTCTTT. Its translation: CASSGWVAGLTAEAFF.

This chain connects TRBV30 to TRBJ2-7; TRBD1 agrees at 8 bases. Germline CDR1 is GTSNPN and CDR2 is SVGIG (reference sequence). This CDR3 region has 14 residues. V shed 5 bases, J shed 7 bases, and the junction held 13 bases outside the gene matches. The CDR3 DNA follows: TGTGCCTGGGCAAAGGACAGGGTATCAATAGAGCAGTACTTC. Translated, it gives CAWAKDRVSIEQYF.

This clone was detected once. The V call is TRBV28, the J call TRBJ2-7; D uncertain. CDR3 length: 13 residues. The ends were cut back, 3 bases at V and 0 bases at J, with 6 bases in the middle. Germline values: CDR1 MDHEN, CDR2 SYDVKM. The CDR3 region is CASSFPISYEQYF. As DNA, the CDR3 is TGTGCCAGCAGTTTCCCCATCTCCTACGAGCAGTACTTC.

The chain recombines TRBV29-1 with TRBJ1-6; D remains ambiguous. Germline V gene lookup returns CDR1 SQVTM and CDR2 ANQGSEA. Between the trimmed V and J ends, which lost 7 bases and 6 bases, there was a span of 13 bases. CDR3 length equals 13 residues. The CDR3 spells CSARLGGNSPLHF. The CDR3 DNA reads TGCAGCGCCCGACTCGGAGGTAATTCACCCCTCCACTTT.

The count of this clone is one. This sequence joins TRBV7-3 and TRBJ2-5, with 11 positions matching TRBD1. J lost 4 bases, V lost 4 bases, and 5 bases had no gene match. The germline V gene has CDR1 SGHTA and CDR2 FQGTGA. This CDR3 region has 15 residues. The CDR3 coding sequence is TGTGCCAGCAGCTCCGGGACAGGGGGTGGAGAGACCCAGTACTTC. It translates to CASSSGTGGGETQYF.

The J gene is TRBJ2-5, the V gene TRBV12-5; perhaps TRBD1 as D (6 bases). The CDR3 loop spans 16 amino acids. Trimming pared 6 bases from V and 4 bases from J, leaving 21 bases between. From germline, CDR1 is LGHNT and CDR2 FRNRAP. For the CDR3, the DNA is TGTGCTAGTGGGGCCCCAGGGGTAAGTGGTGGAGAGACCCAGTACTTC. Translated: CASGAPGVSGGETQYF.

There are a few counts of this clone. Other DNA sequences in the same sample also yield this CDR3. The chain links TRBV27 to TRBJ1-1; weak D call: TRBD1 (5 bases). Trimming cost V 1 base and J 4 bases, with 16 bases left between them. Germline assignment: CDR1 MNHEY and CDR2 SMNVEV (reference sequence). This CDR3 region has 16 residues. CDR3 loop: CASSLWPDITTTEAFF. In DNA, the CDR3 is TGTGCCAGCAGTTTATGGCCGGACATCACAACCACTGAAGCTTTCTTT.

The CDR3 coding sequence is TGCGCCAGCAGCCAAGATCCGACAGGAGTCACTGAAGCTTTCTTT. This sequence encodes CASSQDPTGVTEAFF. This chain joins TRBV4-1 and TRBJ1-1, with D maybe TRBD1 (6 bases). Germline V gene lookup returns CDR1 MGHRA and CDR2 YSYEKL. The CDR3 extends over 15 amino acids. V lost 0 bases and J lost 4, with 12 bases in between.

The chain uses TRBV6-4 and TRBJ1-5; D is unclear. This CDR3 spans 14 amino acids. Trimming stripped 3 bases from V and 2 bases from J, with 8 bases between. Germline values: CDR1 MRHNA, CDR2 SNTAGT. As DNA, the CDR3 is TGTGCCAGCAGTGAATCCTATGGCAATCAGCCCCAGCATTTT. Protein product: CASSESYGNQPQHF.

The chain joins TRBV5-4 to TRBJ2-7; 15 bases are a match to TRBD2. This CDR3 region has 17 residues. V trimming: 4 bases; J trimming: 3 bases; junction bases outside the gene matches: 8. The germline CDR1 and CDR2 sequences are SGHNT and YYREEE (reference sequence). The chain's CDR3 is CASSRTSGGAAVYEQYF. The CDR3 nucleotides are TGTGCCAGCAGCCGGACTAGCGGGGGGGCCGCTGTCTACGAGCAGTACTTC.

This clone was found a few times. V gene TRBV19 combines with J gene TRBJ2-2, with 7 bases that match TRBD1. J gave up 3 bases and V 3 bases, and 1 base lay outside the gene matches. Germline V CDR1 and CDR2: LNHDA, SQIVND (reference sequence). The CDR3 spans 14 residues. The CDR3 here is CASSITGDTGELFF. CDR3 nucleotide sequence: TGTGCCAGTAGTATTACAGGGGACACCGGGGAGCTGTTTTTT.

This clone was observed a few times. This chain uses TRBV4-3 with TRBJ1-4, with D hard to call. This CDR3 region has 15 residues. Between the trimmed V and J ends, which lost 4 bases and 5 bases, there was a span of 14 bases. Germline CDR1 reads LGHNA; CDR2 reads YSLEER. CDR3 protein: CASSPHPSGNEKLFF. In DNA, the CDR3 is TGCGCCAGCAGCCCACACCCCTCGGGGAATGAAAAACTGTTTTTT.

This rearrangement joins TRBV7-9 to TRBJ1-2; D is unresolved. This CDR3 spans 14 amino acids. V was shortened by 1 base and J by 2 bases, with 8 bases between the two germline ends. In germline, CDR1 is SEHNR, CDR2 FQNEAQ (reference sequence). CDR3 bases: TGTGCCAGCAGCTTAGGGGCAGAGAACTATGGCTACACCTTC. This sequence encodes CASSLGAENYGYTF.

Here the CDR3 DNA reads TGTGCCAGCAGTTCCCTACAGGGGGCGCCCGGGGAGCTGTTTTTT. Its protein product is CASSSLQGAPGELFF. The rearrangement joins TRBV28 to TRBJ2-2, with 9 bases lining up with TRBD1. This CDR3 contains 15 residues. V shed 4 bases and J 6 bases; nucleotides not matched to a gene: 6. Germline V CDR1 and CDR2: MDHEN, SYDVKM.

The chain couples TRBV4-1 to TRBJ1-1, with 7 bases lining up with TRBD1. This CDR3 is built from 17 residues. V trimming: 4 bases; J trimming: 0 bases; junction bases outside the gene matches: 11. Germline V gene lookup returns CDR1 MGHRA and CDR2 YSYEKL. As DNA, the CDR3 is TGCGCCAGCAGCCCGGGACAGCTAATTTTTCTGAACACTGAAGCTTTCTTT. This sequence encodes CASSPGQLIFLNTEAFF.

This clone was counted between two and nine times. The chain has TRBV5-6 and TRBJ1-4; D may be TRBD1 (5 bases). V dropped 5 bases and J dropped 7 bases, with 15 bases sitting between them. Germline assignment: CDR1 SGHDT and CDR2 YYEEEE. This CDR3 contains 14 residues. CDR3 DNA: TGTGCCAGCAGTCCTCAGGGAACGCGTGAAAAACTGTTTTTT. Its protein is CASSPQGTREKLFF.

This chain joins TRBV5-1 and TRBJ1-2, with D unresolved. CDR3 length: 15 residues. Germline V gene data show CDR1 as SGHRS and CDR2 as YFSETQ. The ends were cut back, 4 bases at V and 4 bases at J, with 17 bases in the middle. The CDR3 bases are TGCGCCAGCAGCCCCGCCGGGTACGTCGGCTATGGCTACACCTTC. Its translation: CASSPAGYVGYGYTF. The entire variable domain, with the rest obtained from reference TRBV5-1 and TRBJ1-2, is as follows: KAGVTQTPRYLIKTRGQQVTLSCSPISGHRSVSWYQQTPGQGLQFLFEYFSETQRNKGNFPGRFSGRQFSNSRSEMNVSTLELGDSALYLCASSPAGYVGYGYTFGSGTRLTVV.

This chain uses TRBV21-1 with TRBJ2-7; the D call TRBD1 from the table was never checked on the DNA. TRBV21-1 is a known pseudogene. This CDR3 has 16 residues. CDR3 coding DNA: TGTGCCAGCAGCAAACAACTAAACAGGGGTATCTACGAGCAGTACTTC. It yields the protein CASSKQLNRGIYEQYF.